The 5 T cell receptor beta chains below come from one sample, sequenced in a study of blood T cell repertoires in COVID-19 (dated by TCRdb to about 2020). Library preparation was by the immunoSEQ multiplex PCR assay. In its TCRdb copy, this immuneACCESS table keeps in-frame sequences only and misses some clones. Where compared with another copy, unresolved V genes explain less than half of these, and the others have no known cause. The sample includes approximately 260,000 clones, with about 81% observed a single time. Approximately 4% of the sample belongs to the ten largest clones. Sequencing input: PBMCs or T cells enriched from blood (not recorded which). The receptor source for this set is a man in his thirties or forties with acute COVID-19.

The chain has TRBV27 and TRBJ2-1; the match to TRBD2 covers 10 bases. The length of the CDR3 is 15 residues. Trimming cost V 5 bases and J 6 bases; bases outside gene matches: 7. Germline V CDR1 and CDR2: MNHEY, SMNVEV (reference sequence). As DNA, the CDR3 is TGTGCCAGCAGTCCCCGACTAGCGGGCCTCAATGAGCAGTTCTTC. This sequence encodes CASSPRLAGLNEQFF.

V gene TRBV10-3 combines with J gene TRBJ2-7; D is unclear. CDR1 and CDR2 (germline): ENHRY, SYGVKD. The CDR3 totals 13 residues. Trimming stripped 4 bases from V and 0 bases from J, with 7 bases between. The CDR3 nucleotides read TGTGCCATCAGTGTTGAGAGCTCCTACGAGCAGTACGTC. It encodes CAISVESSYEQYV.

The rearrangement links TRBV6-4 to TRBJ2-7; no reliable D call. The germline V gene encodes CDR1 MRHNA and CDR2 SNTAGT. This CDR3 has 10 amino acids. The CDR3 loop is CATTLPEQYV. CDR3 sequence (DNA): TGTGCTACCACTCTGCCCGAGCAGTACGTC.

CDR3 sequence: CASSPRTGDWEKLFF. Written as DNA, the CDR3 is TGTGCCAGCAGTCCCCGGACAGGGGATTGGGAAAAACTGTTTTTT. The genes are TRBV27 and TRBJ1-4; 9 nucleotides align to TRBD1. This CDR3 has 15 amino acids. The germline CDR1 and CDR2 sequences are MNHEY and SMNVEV (reference sequence). J was trimmed by 8 bases and V by 5 bases; bases with no gene match: 9.

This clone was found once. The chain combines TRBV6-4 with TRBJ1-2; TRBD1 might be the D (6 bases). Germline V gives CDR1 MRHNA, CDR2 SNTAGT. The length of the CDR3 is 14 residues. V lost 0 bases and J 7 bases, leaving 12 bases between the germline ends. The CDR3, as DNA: TGTGCCAGCAGTGACTCTGAAGGGGGAAGTGGCTACACCTTC. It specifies CASSDSEGGSGYTF.